This T cell receptor beta chain was identified in a study of regulatory T cells in long-lasting Graves disease (dated by TCRdb to about 2021). With regard to the full study: In the newly diagnosed Graves' disease group, patients had been taking antithyroid drugs for less than 3 months. Persistent Graves' disease patients were compared with newly diagnosed Graves' disease patients by peripheral blood TCR sequencing and RNA sequencing. A total of around 35 samples underwent TCR sequencing, from around 13 patients with persistent Graves' disease and 20 or so patients with newly diagnosed Graves' disease. The study took place in China and was registered as a clinical trial.

Sample time point, as interpreted from the label and publication: newly diagnosed GD, antithyroid drugs for less than 3 months. For both TCR sequencing and RNA sequencing, RNA was extracted from PBMCs in TRIzol. Graves' disease was diagnosed according to American Thyroid Association guidelines. Recruitment of patients was carried out at an endocrinology department in Xi'an, China. From each patient, around 9 milliliters of peripheral blood was collected into an EDTA anticoagulant tube. PBMCs were isolated by Ficoll Paque Plus density gradient separation without further T cell sorting. An Agilent 2100 Bioanalyzer and agarose gel were used to assess RNA quality, and a NanoDrop 2000 was used to measure RNA concentration. Libraries were prepared through multiplex PCR. The sequencing machine was an Illumina HiSeq 4000. TCR beta libraries were built with iRepertoire HTBI primers and Arm-PCR amplification of CDR3 regions. Before sequencing, the PCR products underwent gel purification. The authors' pipeline ran thus. A total of some 60 TRBV and 14 TRBJ segments were identified across samples and were used for gene usage analysis of CDR3 amino acid clonotypes. COPE and FqMerger were used to merge filtered high-quality paired reads into contigs. BLAST was used to align contigs to IMGT TRBV, TRBD and TRBJ reference genes, with CDR3 defined following IMGT. Highly expanded clones were defined as clonotypes with a frequency above 0.1%. Shannon entropy was used to measure repertoire diversity, and the Gini coefficient was used to measure V-J evenness. A clonotype was considered public if more than one individual shared it. In TCRdb, the public reads were trimmed at Q25 with fastp and aligned with MiXCR, with productive beta chains retained. Each entry merges the rows of one CDR3 protein and shows their most common DNA and genes. Here the V and J calls rest on TCRdb's processing, not on the authors' analysis. This sample is represented by about 440,000 distinct CDR3 sequences; under 15% of them were singletons. Roughly a sixth of the sample goes to the ten largest clones.

V is shortened by 2 bases, J by 7 bases, and the region joining them spans 11 bases. Per the germline V gene, SNHLY is the CDR1 and FYNNEI is the CDR2. The CDR3 measures 13 amino acids from cysteine to phenylalanine. Just the 39-base CDR3 DNA is kept, in frame starting at base 1. The investigation overall reported the following: Compared with newly diagnosed patients, patients with persistent Graves' disease had lower TCR Shannon entropy and fewer highly expanded clones, which suggests clonal expansion. Sequencing and analysis were limited to the TCR beta chain. Persistent disease showed preferential use of TRBV28, TRBJ1-2 and TRBJ2-5, whereas newly diagnosed disease favored TRBV20-1 and TRBJ2-1. More public clonotypes were shared among persistent patients (roughly 3,000) than among newly diagnosed patients (roughly 1,000). Because the primary lesion, thyroid tissue, could not be accessed, the study looked at peripheral blood alone. The authors noted that the small sample size was a limitation that may lower accuracy.

This clonotype was counted at least ten times. It lacks a known antigen. The sample holds no much larger clone one base away, and base qualities are not on file. These same data were also listed under a study on T cells in Graves' hyperthyroidism and ophthalmopathy. In that second paper, the authors write: Graves' hyperthyroidism was defined as stable when no progression to ophthalmopathy occurred over 18 months of follow-up. Hyperthyroidism patients were newly diagnosed, with disease duration under 2 months, and aged 18 to 65 years. Patients with uncontrolled infections, other autoimmune diseases, pregnancy or lactation were excluded. Clinical symptoms, serum thyroxine and TRAb, thyroid ultrasound, and orbital computed tomography formed the basis for the diagnoses. A first-round RT-PCR of the TCR CDR3 used the HTBI primer set with the Qiagen OneStep RT-PCR kit. Most expanded thyroid clonotypes (frequency above 0.001) were also detected in blood, suggesting blood repertoires may reflect thyroid immune responses. Ophthalmopathy was separated from stable hyperthyroidism by a 13 V-J signature model, with 85% to 90% sensitivity and approximately 81% specificity obtained in cross-validation and 80%/75% obtained in testing. In validation, progression to ophthalmopathy was predicted by the model with 55% to 71% sensitivity and around 76% specificity, a median of approximately 7.1 months before onset. A discovery cohort of around 100 patients, 43 with Graves' ophthalmopathy and 55 to 60 with stable Graves' hyperthyroidism, was used to find distinguishing TCR V-J signatures. An independent validation cohort of under 20 hyperthyroidism patients and about 16 patients who later progressed to ophthalmopathy tested prospective prediction of ophthalmopathy. For training and testing, the 100 or so patients in the discovery cohort were randomly divided in a 7:3 ratio. In roughly six Graves' hyperthyroidism patients, the study also compared T-cell repertoires from thyroid tissue with T-cell repertoires from blood. After blood sampling, hyperthyroidism patients were treated with methimazole at a starting dose of 30 mg daily, and ophthalmopathy patients were treated with high-dose intravenous methylprednisolone. Libraries were constructed in a second round of multiplex PCR, after which size selection and purification were carried out. The libraries were sequenced on an Illumina HiSeq2000 using paired-end 100 bp reads. Raw data were processed with SOAPnuke, discarding reads with adapters, uncalled bases, mean Phred below 15, or no exact constant-primer or identifier match. COPE v1.2.5 was used to merge the high-quality paired reads, and each unique nucleotide sequence was defined as a clonotype. MiTCR v1.1 was used to align the clonotypes against IMGT TRBV, TRBD and TRBJ reference segments. The analysis was restricted to V-J combinations with a frequency above 0.0001, which together covered 99.2% of the repertoires. A TCS score was defined as the ratio between F50 (clonal expansion) and ExV (chaos), using BLOSUM62-based TCRdist between CDR3 peptides within each V-J. Welch's t-statistics and random forest reduced 500 to 650 V-J features to under 15, which were used in a naive Bayes classifier (R e1071). No statistical method was used to set the sample size in advance, and investigators knew the group allocation. The paper describes TCR Vbeta CDR3 sequencing of 130 to 150 peripheral blood samples, made up of 43 ophthalmopathy patients, approximately 73 hyperthyroidism patients and roughly 17 progressor patients.

This specimen consisted of peripheral blood mononuclear cells (PBMCs), obtained at new diagnosis, from a patient treated with antithyroid drugs. This clonotype was sampled from a woman in her twenties or thirties with Graves disease. Donor details come from another sample of the same person, matched by shared clones. The V gene is TRBV2 and the J gene is TRBJ1-1, and the D gene may be TRBD1, 5 bases matching. The DNA sequence is as follows: TGTGCCAGCAGTGAACCCAGGGCCGGTGAAGCTTTCTTT. This sequence encodes CASSEPRAGEAFF.